This T cell receptor (beta chain) was identified during a study of T cell changes during pregnancy in multiple sclerosis. Profiling relied on immunoSEQ multiplex PCR, and the TCRdb table lists in-frame clones only, not all of them. The sample lists about 50,000 clones, around nine tenths occurring once. V was cut by 3 bases and J by 4 bases, with 12 bases left in between. The CDR3 has 15 amino acids. Per germline, CDR1 MDHEN and CDR2 SYDVKM. The source was CD4+ T cells from peripheral blood mononuclear cells, collected before pregnancy. This sequence joins TRBV28 and TRBJ1-4, with D unresolved. The origin of this receptor is a female donor with multiple sclerosis, enrolled in a pregnancy study. CDR3 amino acids: CASSFYSNLNEKLFF. The CDR3 bases are TGTGCCAGCAGTTTCTACAGTAACCTTAATGAAAAACTGTTTTTT. Filled out from reference TRBV28 and TRBJ1-4, the complete variable domain reads DVKVTQSSRYLVKRTGEKVFLECVQDMDHENMFWYRQDPGLGLRLIYFSYDVKMKEKGDIPEGYSVSREKKERFSLILESASTNQTSMYLCASSFYSNLNEKLFFGSGTQLSVL.